This T cell receptor beta chain derives from a study of blood T cells in healthy people across ages. Turning to this clonotype: Its antigen is unidentified.

Study-level points and caveats: PBMC samples, being unsorted, prevented any conclusive comparison of naive and antigen-experienced cells. The study found more naive CD4+ cells and higher diversity in long-lived than aged donors. Across samples, TCR beta diversity tracked strongly with naive T cell percentage.

This CDR3 region has 13 residues. Germline V gene lookup returns CDR1 SGHTA and CDR2 FQGTGA. The V and J ends lost 0 bases and 7 bases respectively, with 7 bases between them. A J-beta primer mix and a sample-barcoded 5' primer were used in a second PCR of about 7 to 11 cycles. Carrying 12 random nucleotides, a template-switch adaptor labeled each individual cDNA molecule. TCRdb itself ran the 5' RACE reads through MiXCR, one entry per CDR3 protein. The sample has approximately 320,000 distinct CDR3 sequences, roughly 26% seen once. This chain connects TRBV7-3 to TRBJ1-5; the D is unclear. This clonotype originated in a woman in her sixties or seventies in good health. Sequenced material: blood. The CDR3 reads CASSLTPGQPQHF. The CDR3 DNA reads TGTGCCAGCAGCTTAACCCCGGGACAGCCCCAGCATTTT.